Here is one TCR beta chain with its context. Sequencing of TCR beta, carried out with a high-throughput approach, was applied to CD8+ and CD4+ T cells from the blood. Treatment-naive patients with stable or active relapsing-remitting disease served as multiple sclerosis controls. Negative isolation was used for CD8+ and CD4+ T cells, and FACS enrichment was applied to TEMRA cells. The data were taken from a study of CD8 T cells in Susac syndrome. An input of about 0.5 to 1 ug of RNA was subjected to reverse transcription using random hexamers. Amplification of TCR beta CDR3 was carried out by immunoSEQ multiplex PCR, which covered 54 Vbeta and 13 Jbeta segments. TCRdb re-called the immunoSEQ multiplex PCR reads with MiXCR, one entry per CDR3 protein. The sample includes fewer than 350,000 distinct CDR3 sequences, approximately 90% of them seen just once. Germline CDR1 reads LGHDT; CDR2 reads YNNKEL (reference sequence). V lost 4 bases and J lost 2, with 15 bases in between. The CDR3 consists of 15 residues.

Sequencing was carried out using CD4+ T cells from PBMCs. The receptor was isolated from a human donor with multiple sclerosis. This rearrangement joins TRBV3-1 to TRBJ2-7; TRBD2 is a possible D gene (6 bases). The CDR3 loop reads CASSRRAVIPYEQYF. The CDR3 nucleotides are TGTGCCAGCAGCCGGAGGGCAGTAATACCCTACGAGCAGTACTTC.